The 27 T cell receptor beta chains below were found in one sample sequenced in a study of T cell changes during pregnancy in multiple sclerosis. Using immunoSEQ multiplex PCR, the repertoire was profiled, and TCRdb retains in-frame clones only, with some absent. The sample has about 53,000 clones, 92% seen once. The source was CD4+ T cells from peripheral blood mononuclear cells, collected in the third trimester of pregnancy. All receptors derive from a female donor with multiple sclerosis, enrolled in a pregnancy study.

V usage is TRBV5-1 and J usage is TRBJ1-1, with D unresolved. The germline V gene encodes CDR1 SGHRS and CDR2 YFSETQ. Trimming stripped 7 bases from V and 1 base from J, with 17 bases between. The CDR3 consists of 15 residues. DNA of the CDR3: TGCGCCAGCGGGCCCCCTCAAAGTTCGAACACTGAAGCTTTCTTT. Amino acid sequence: CASGPPQSSNTEAFF.

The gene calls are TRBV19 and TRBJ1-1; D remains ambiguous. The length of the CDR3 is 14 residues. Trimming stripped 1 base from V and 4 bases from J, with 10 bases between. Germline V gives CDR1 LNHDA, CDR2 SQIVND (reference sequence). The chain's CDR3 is CASSIAAGSTEAFF. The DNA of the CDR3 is TGTGCCAGTAGTATAGCGGCGGGTAGCACTGAAGCTTTCTTT.

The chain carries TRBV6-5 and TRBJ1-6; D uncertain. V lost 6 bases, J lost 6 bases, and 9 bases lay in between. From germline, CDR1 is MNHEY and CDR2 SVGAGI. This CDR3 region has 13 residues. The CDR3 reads CASSPSFNSPLHF. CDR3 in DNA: TGTGCCAGCAGCCCTTCGTTTAATTCACCCCTCCACTTT.

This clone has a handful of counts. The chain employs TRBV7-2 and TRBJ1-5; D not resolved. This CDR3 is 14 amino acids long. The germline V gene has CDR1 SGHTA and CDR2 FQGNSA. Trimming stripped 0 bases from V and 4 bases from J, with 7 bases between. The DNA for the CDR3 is TGTGCCAGCAGCTTAGCGATGGCTAATCAGCCCCAGCATTTT. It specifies CASSLAMANQPQHF.

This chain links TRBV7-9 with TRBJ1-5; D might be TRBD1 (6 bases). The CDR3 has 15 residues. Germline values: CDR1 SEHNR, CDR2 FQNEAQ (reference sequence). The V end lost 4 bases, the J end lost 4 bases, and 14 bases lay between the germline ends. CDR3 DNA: TGTGCCAGCAGCTCGGTGGCAGGGGCAAATCAGCCCCAGCATTTT. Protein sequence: CASSSVAGANQPQHF.

The CDR3 protein is CARSWLEDRGHPLHF. CDR3 in DNA: TGTGCCAGAAGCTGGCTTGAGGACAGGGGGCACCCCCTCCACTTT. The chain is built from TRBV5-3 and TRBJ1-6, with 11 bases lining up with TRBD1. TRBV5-3 counts as an open reading frame of uncertain function. The CDR3 sequence is 15 residues long. The ends lost 3 bases at V and 13 bases at J; junction bases unmatched: 9.

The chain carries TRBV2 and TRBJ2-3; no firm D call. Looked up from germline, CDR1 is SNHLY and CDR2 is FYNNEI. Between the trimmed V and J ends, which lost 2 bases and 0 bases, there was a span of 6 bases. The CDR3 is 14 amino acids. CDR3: CASSETRSTDTQYF. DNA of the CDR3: TGTGCCAGCAGTGAAACGCGAAGCACAGATACGCAGTATTTT. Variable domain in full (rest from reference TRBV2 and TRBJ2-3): EPEVTQTPSHQVTQMGQEVILRCVPISNHLYFYWYRQILGQKVEFLVSFYNNEISEKSEIFDDQFSVERPDGSNFTLKIRSTKLEDSAMYFCASSETRSTDTQYFGPGTRLTVL.

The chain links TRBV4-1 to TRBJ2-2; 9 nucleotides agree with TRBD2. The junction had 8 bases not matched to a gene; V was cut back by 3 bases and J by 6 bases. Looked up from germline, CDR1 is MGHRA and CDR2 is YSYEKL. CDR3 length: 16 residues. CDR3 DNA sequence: TGCGCCAGCAGCCAGGGGCCGGGACTAGCATCCGGGGAGCTGTTTTTT. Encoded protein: CASSQGPGLASGELFF.

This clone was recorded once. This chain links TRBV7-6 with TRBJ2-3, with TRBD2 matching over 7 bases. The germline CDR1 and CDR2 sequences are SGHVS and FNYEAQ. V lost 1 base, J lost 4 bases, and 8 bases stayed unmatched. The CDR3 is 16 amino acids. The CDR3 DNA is TGTGCCAGCAGCTTAGGAGTTGGCGGGGGACCAGATACGCAGTATTTT. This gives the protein CASSLGVGGGPDTQYF. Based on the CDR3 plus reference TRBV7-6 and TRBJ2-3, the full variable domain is GAGVSQSPRYKVTKRGQDVALRCDPISGHVSLYWYRQALGQGPEFLTYFNYEAQQDKSGLPNDRFSAERPEGSISTLTIQRTEQRDSAMYRCASSLGVGGGPDTQYFGPGTRLTVL.

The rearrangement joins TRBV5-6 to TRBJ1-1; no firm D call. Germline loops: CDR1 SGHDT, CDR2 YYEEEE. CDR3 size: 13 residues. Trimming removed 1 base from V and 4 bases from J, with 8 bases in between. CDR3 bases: TGTGCCAGCAGCTTGCTCCTATCCACTGAAGCTTTCTTT. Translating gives CASSLLLSTEAFF.

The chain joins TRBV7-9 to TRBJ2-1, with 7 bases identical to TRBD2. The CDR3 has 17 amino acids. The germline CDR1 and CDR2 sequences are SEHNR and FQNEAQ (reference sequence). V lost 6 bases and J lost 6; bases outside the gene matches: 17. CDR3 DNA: TGTGCCAGCAGGCCGCTACTAGGGGAGGGAGGTAGCAATGAGCAGTTCTTC. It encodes CASRPLLGEGGSNEQFF. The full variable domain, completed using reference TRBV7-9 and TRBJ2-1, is DTGVSQNPRHKITKRGQNVTFRCDPISEHNRLYWYRQTLGQGPEFLTYFQNEAQLEKSRLLSDRFSAERPKGSFSTLEIQRTEQGDSAMYLCASRPLLGEGGSNEQFFGPGTRLTVL.

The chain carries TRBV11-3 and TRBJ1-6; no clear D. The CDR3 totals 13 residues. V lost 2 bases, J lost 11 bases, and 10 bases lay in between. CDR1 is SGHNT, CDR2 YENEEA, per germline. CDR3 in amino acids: CASSLTTSAPLHF. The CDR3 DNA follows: TGTGCCAGCAGCTTAACTACCTCCGCACCCCTCCACTTT.

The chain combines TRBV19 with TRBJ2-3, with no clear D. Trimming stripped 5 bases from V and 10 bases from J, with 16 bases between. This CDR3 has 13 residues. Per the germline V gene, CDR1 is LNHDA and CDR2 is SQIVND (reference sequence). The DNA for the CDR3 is TGTGCCAGTAGTTCCGAGACTCTTCTGTCGCAGTATTTT. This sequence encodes CASSSETLLSQYF.

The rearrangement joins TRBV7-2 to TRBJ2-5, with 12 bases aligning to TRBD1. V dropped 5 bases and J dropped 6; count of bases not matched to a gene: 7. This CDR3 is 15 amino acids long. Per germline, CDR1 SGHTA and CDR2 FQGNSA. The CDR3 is CASSPGTGGVKTQYF. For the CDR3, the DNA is TGTGCCAGCAGCCCCGGGACAGGGGGCGTAAAGACCCAGTACTTC.

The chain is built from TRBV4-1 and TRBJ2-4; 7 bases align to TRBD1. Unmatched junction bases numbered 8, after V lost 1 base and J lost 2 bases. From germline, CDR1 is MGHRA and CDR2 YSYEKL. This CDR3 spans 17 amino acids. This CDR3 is CASSQARPTGPKNIQYF. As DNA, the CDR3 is TGCGCCAGCAGCCAAGCCCGACCGACAGGGCCCAAAAACATTCAGTACTTC.

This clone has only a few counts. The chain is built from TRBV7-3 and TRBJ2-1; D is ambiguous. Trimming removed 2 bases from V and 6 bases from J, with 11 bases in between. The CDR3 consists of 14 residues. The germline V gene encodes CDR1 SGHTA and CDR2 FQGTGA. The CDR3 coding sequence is TGTGCCAGCAGCTTAGACGCGAGGAGCAATGAGCAGTTCTTC. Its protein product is CASSLDARSNEQFF. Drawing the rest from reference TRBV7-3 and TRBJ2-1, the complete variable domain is GAGVSQTPSNKVTEKGKYVELRCDPISGHTALYWYRQSLGQGPEFLIYFQGTGAADDSGLPNDRFFAVRPEGSVSTLKIQRTERGDSAVYLCASSLDARSNEQFFGPGTRLTVL.

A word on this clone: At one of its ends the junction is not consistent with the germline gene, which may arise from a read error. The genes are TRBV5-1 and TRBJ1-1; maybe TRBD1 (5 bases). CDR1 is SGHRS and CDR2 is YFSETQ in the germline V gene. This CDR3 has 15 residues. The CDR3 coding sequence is TGCGCCAGCAGCTTGGGGGCAGGGATGAAGACTGAAGCTTTCTTT. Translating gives CASSLGAGMKTEAFF.

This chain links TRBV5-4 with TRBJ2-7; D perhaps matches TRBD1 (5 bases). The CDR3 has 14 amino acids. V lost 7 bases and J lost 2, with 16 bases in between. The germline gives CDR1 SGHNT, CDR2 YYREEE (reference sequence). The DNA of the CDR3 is TGTGCCAGCGGCCGACAGAGCCCACCCTACGAGCAGTACTTC. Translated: CASGRQSPPYEQYF. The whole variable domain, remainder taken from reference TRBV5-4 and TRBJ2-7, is ETGVTQSPTHLIKTRGQQVTLRCSSQSGHNTVSWYQQALGQGPQFIFQYYREEENGRGNFPPRFSGLQFPNYSSELNVNALELDDSALYLCASGRQSPPYEQYFGPGTRLTVT.

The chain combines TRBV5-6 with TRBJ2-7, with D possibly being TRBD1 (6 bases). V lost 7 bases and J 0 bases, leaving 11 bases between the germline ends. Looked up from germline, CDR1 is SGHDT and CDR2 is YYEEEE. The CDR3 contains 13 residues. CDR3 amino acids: CASGGRSSYEQYF. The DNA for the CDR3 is TGTGCCAGCGGGGGCCGGAGCTCCTACGAGCAGTACTTC.

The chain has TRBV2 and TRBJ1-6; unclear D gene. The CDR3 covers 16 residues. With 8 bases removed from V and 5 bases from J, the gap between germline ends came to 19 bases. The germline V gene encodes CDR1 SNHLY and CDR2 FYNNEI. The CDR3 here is CASLVGFGEDNSPLHF. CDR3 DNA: TGTGCCAGCCTTGTAGGGTTTGGGGAGGATAATTCACCCCTCCACTTT.

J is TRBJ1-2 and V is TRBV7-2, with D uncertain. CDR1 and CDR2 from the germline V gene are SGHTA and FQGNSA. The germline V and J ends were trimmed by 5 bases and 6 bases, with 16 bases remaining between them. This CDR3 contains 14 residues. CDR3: CASSRFLSPDGYTF. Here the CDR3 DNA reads TGTGCCAGCAGCCGATTTTTATCCCCGGATGGCTACACCTTC.

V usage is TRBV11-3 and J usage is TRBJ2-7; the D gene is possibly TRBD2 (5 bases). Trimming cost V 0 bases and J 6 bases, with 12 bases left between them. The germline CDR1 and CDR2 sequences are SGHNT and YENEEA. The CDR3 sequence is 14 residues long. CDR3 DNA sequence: TGTGCCAGCAGCTTAGACCCTCGGGGATCCGAGCAGTACTTC. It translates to CASSLDPRGSEQYF.

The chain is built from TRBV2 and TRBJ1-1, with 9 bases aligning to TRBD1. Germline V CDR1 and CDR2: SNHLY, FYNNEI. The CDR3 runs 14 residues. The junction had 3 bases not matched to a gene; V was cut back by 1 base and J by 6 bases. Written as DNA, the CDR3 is TGTGCCAGCAGTGAAGACAGGGGGCTTCCTGAAGCTTTCTTT. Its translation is CASSEDRGLPEAFF.

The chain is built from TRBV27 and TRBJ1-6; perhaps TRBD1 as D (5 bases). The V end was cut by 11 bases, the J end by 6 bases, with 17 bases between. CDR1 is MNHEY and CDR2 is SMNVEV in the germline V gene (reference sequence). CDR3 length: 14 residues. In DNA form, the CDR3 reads TGTGCCTCCAAACCCCCGGGGGTTAATTCACCCCTCCACTTT. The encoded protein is CASKPPGVNSPLHF.

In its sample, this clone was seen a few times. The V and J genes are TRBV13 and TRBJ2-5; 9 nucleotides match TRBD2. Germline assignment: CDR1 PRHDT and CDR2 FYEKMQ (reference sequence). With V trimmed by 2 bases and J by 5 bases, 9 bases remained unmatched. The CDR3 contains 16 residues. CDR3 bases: TGTGCCAGCAGCTTACTGGGCGGGGGGGCCCTGGAGACCCAGTACTTC. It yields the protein CASSLLGGGALETQYF.

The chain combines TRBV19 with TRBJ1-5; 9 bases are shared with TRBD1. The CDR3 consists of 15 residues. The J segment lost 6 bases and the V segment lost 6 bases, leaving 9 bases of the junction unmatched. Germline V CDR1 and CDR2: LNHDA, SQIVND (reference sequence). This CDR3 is CASRGQGSAFQPQHF. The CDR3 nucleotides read TGTGCCAGTAGAGGACAGGGGAGCGCATTTCAGCCCCAGCATTTT.

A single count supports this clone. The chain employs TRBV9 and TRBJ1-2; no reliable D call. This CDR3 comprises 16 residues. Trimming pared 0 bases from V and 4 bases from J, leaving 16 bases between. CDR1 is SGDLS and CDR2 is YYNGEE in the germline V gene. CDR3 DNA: TGTGCCAGCAGCGTAGAGTCCTTGGCAGGAACCTATGGCTACACCTTC. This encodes CASSVESLAGTYGYTF.